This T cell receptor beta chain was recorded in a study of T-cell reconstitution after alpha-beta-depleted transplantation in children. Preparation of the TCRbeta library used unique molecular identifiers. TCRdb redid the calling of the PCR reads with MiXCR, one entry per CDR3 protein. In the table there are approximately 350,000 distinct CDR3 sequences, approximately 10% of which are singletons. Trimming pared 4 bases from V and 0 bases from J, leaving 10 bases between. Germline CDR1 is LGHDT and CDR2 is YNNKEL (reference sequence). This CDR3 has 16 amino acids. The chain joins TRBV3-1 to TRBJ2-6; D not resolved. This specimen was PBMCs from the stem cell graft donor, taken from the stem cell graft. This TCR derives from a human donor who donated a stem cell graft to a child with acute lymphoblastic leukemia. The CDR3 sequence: CASSPQHSSGANVLTF. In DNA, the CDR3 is TGTGCCAGCAGCCCGCAACATAGCTCTGGGGCCAACGTCCTGACTTTC. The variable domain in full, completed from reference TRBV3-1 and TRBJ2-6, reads DTAVSQTPKYLVTQMGNDKSIKCEQNLGHDTMYWYKQDSKKFLKIMFSYNNKELIINETVPNRFSPKSPDKAHLNLHINSLELGDSAVYFCASSPQHSSGANVLTFGAGSRLTVL.